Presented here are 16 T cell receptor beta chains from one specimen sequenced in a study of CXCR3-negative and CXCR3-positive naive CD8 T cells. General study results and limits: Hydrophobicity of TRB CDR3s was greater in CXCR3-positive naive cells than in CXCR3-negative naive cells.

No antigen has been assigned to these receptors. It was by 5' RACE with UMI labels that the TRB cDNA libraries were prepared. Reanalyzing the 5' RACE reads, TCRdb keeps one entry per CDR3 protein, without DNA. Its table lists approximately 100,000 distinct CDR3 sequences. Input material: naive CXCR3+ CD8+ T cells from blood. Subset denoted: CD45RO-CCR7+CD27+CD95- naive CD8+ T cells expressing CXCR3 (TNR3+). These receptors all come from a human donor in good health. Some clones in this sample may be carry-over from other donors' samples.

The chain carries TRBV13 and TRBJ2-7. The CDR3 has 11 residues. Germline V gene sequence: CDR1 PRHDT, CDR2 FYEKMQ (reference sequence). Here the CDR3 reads CASSLLDEQYF.

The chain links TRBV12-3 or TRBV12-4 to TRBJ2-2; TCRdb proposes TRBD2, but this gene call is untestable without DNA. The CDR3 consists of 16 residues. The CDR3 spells CASSPPAGVDTGELFF.

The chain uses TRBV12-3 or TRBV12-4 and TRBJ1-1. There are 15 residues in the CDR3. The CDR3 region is CASSSPPQLNTEAFF.

The CDR3 sequence is CASSKGRDIFYEQYF. The rearrangement links TRBV21-1 to TRBJ2-7; the TCRdb D gene call, TRBD1, has no DNA to confirm it. TRBV21-1 is a recognized pseudogene. The CDR3 sequence is 15 residues long.

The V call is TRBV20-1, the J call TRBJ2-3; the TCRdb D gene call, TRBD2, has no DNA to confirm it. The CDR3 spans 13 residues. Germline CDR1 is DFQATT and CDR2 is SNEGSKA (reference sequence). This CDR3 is CSAAGGGSYTQYF.

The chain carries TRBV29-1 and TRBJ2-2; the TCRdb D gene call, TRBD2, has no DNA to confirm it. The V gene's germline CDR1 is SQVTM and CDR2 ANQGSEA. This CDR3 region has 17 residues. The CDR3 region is CSVEEDRGLAGTGELFF.

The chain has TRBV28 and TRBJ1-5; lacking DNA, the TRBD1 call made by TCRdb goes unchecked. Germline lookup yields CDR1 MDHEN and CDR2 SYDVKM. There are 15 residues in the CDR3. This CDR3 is CASSLLLGGPQPQHF.

The CDR3 region is CASRPHSGRLSYEQYF. V usage is TRBV28 and J usage is TRBJ2-7; the D call of TRBD2 rests on TCRdb alone, since no DNA is present to check it. The length of the CDR3 is 16 residues. Per germline, CDR1 MDHEN and CDR2 SYDVKM.

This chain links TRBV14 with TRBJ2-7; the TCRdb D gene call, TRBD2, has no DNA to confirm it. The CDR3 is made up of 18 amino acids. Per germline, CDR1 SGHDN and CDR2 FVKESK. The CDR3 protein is CASSQVGTSGIKDYEQYF.

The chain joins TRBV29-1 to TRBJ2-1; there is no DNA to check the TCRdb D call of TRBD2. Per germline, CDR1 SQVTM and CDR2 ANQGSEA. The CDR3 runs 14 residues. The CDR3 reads CSVSRAYSYNEQFF.

CDR3 sequence reads: CASSEATAPQETQYF. The chain joins TRBV2 to TRBJ2-5; the D call from TCRdb, TRBD1, cannot be confirmed without DNA. This CDR3 is 15 amino acids long. Per the germline V gene, CDR1 is SNHLY and CDR2 is FYNNEI.

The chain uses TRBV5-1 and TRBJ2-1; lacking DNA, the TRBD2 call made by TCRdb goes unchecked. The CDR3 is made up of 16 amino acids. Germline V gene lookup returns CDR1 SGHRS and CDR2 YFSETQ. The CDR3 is CASSLPGVVAGNEQFF.

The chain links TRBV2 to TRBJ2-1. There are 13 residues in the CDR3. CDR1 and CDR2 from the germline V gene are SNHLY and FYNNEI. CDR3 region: CASSEDNSNEQFF. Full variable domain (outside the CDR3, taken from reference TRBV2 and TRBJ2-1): EPEVTQTPSHQVTQMGQEVILRCVPISNHLYFYWYRQILGQKVEFLVSFYNNEISEKSEIFDDQFSVERPDGSNFTLKIRSTKLEDSAMYFCASSEDNSNEQFFGPGTRLTVL.

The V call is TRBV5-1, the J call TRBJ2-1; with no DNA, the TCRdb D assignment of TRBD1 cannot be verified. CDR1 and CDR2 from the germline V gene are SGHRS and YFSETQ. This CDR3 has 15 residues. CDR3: CASSMGQGSSHEQFF.

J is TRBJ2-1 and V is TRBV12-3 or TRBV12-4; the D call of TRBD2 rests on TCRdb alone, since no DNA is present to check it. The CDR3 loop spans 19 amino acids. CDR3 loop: CASSPPPSGRSPPGNEQFF.

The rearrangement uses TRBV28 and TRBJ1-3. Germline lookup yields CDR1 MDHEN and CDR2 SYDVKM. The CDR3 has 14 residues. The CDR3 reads CASRLTGSGNTIYF.